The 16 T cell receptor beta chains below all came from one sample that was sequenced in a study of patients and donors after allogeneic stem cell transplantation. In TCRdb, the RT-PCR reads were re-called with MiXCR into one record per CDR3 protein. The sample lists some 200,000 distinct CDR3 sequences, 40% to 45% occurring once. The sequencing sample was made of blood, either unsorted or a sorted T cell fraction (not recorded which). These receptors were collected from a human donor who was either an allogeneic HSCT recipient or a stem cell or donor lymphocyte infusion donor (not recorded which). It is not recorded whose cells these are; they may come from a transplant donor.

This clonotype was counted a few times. Here the CDR3 DNA reads TGTGCCAGCAGCGTAGGGCGGAGGGGTTCCAATGAGCAGTTCTTC. It yields the protein CASSVGRRGSNEQFF. V gene TRBV9 combines with J gene TRBJ2-1; D is perhaps TRBD2 (6 bases). The germline gives CDR1 SGDLS, CDR2 YYNGEE. The CDR3 runs to 15 residues. V dropped 0 bases and J dropped 6 bases, with 13 bases sitting between them.

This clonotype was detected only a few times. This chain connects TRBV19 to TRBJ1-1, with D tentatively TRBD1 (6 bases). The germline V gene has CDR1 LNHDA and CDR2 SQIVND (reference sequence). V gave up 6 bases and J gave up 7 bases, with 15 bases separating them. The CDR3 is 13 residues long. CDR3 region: CASRRQAFHEAFF. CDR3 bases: TGTGCCAGTAGACGACAGGCGTTTCATGAAGCTTTCTTT.

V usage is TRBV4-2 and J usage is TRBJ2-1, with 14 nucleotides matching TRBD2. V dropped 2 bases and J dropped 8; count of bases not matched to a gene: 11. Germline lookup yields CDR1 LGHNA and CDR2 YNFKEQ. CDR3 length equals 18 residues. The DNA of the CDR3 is TGTGCCAGCAGCCAACTCCCTAGACTAGCGGGAGGGACCGATGAGCAGTTCTTC. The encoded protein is CASSQLPRLAGGTDEQFF.

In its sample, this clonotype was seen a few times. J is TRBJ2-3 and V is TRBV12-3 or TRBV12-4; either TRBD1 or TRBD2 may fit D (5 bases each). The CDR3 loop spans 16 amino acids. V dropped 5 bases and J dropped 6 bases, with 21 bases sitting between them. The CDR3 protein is CASSPGRMPNPDTQYF. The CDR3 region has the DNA TGTGCCAGCAGTCCGGGACGCATGCCGAACCCGGATACGCAGTATTTT.

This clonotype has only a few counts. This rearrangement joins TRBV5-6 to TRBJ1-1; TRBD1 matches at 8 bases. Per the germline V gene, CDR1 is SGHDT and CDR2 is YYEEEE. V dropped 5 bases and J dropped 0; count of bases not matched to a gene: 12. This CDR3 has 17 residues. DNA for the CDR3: TGTGCCAGCAGGCGAACCGGGACAGGTCTTCTGAACACTGAAGCTTTCTTT. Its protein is CASRRTGTGLLNTEAFF. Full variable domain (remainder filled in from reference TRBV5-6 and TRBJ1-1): DAGVTQSPTHLIKTRGQQVTLRCSPKSGHDTVSWYQQALGQGPQFIFQYYEEEERQRGNFPDRFSGHQFPNYSSELNVNALLLGDSALYLCASRRTGTGLLNTEAFFGQGTRLTVV.

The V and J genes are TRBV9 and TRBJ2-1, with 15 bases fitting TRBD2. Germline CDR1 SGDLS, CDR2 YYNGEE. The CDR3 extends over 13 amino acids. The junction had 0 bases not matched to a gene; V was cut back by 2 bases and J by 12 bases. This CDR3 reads CASSVGLAGGQFF. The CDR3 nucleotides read TGTGCCAGCAGCGTGGGACTAGCGGGAGGGCAGTTCTTC.

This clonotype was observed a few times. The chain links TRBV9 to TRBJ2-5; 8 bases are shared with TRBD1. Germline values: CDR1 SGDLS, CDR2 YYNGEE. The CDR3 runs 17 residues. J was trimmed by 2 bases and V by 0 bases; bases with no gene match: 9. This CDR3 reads CASSVGGSDRGQETQYF. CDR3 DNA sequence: TGTGCCAGCAGCGTAGGAGGGTCAGACAGGGGTCAAGAGACCCAGTACTTC.

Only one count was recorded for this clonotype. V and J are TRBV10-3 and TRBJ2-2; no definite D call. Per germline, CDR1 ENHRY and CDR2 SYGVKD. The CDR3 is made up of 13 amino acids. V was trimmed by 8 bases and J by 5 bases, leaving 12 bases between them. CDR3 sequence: CAISLGRTGELFF. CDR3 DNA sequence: TGTGCCATCTCCTTAGGACGGACCGGGGAGCTGTTTTTT.

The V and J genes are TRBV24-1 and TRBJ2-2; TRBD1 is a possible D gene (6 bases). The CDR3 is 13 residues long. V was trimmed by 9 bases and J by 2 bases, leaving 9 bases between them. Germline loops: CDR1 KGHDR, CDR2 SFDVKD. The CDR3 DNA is TGTGCCACCGGGACACCAAACACCGGGGAGCTGTTTTTT. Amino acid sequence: CATGTPNTGELFF.

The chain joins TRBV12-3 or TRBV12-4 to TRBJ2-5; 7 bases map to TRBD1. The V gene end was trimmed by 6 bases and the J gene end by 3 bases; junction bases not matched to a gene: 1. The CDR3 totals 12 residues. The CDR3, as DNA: TGTGCCAGCAGGGGGACAGAAGAGACCCAGTACTTC. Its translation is CASRGTEETQYF.

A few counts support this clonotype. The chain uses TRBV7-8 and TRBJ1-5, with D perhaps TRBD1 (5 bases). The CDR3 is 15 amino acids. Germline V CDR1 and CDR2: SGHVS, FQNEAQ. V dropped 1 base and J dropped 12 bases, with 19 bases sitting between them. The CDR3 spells CASSLGQEDNQCQHF. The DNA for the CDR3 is TGTGCCAGCAGCTTAGGTCAGGAGGACAATCAGTGCCAGCATTTT.

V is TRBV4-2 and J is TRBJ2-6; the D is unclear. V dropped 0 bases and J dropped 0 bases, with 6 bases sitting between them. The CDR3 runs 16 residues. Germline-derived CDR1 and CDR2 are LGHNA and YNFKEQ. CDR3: CASSQDRGSGANVLTF. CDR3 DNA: TGTGCCAGCAGCCAAGACCGAGGCTCTGGGGCCAACGTCCTGACTTTC.

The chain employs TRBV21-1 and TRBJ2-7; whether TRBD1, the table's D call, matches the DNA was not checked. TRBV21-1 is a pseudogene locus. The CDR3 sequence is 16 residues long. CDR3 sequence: CASSKASGLSSYEQYF. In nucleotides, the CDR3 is TGTGCCAGCAGCAAAGCATCGGGGCTTAGCTCCTACGAGCAGTACTTC.

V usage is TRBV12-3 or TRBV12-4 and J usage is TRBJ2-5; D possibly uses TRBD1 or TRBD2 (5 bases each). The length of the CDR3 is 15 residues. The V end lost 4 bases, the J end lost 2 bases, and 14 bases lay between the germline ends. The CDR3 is CASSSSGTVQETQYF. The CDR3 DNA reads TGTGCCAGCAGTTCTTCCGGGACGGTACAAGAGACCCAGTACTTC.

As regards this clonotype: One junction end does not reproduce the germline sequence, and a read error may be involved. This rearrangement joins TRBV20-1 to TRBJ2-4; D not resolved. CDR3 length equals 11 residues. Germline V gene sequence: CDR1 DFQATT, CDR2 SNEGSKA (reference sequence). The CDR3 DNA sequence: TGCACATCTCTGGCCAGAAACATTCAGTGCTTC. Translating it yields CTSLARNIQCF.

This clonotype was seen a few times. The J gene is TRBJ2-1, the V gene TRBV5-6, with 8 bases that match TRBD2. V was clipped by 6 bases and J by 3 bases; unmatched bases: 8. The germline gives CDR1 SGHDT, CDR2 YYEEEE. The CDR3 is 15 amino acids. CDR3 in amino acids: CASNPSSGSYNEQFF. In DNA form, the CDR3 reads TGTGCCAGCAACCCGTCCAGCGGGAGCTACAATGAGCAGTTCTTC.